What follows are 17 T cell receptor beta chains derived from one specimen sequenced in a study of blood T cells in healthy people across ages. Then a second PCR, running about 6 to 11 cycles, was carried out with a sample-barcoded 5' primer and a J-beta primer mix. In TCRdb, the 5' RACE reads were re-called with MiXCR into one record per CDR3 protein. There are more than 1.4 million distinct CDR3 sequences in the sample; 42% occur only once, and 6.5% to 10% lies in the top ten. The specimen sequenced was blood. The source is a woman between 18 and 29 years old in good health.

This chain uses TRBV10-3 with TRBJ2-6; D might be TRBD2 (5 bases). Germline CDR1 ENHRY, CDR2 SYGVKD. V shed 3 bases and J shed 2 bases, with 8 bases lying between them. The CDR3 covers 15 residues. For the CDR3, the DNA is TGTGCCATCAGTGACGGAGGTCCTGGGGCCAACGTCCTGACTTTC. It yields the protein CAISDGGPGANVLTF.

The gene calls are TRBV5-8 and TRBJ1-1; tentatively, D is TRBD1 (5 bases). CDR3 length: 13 residues. V dropped 3 bases and J dropped 9 bases, with 15 bases sitting between them. From germline, CDR1 is SGHTS and CDR2 YDEGEE. CDR3 region: CASSWGREGKAFF. DNA for the CDR3: TGTGCCAGCAGCTGGGGCCGTGAAGGGAAAGCTTTCTTT.

This clonotype was seen once. V gene TRBV20-1 combines with J gene TRBJ1-2; D call uncertain. V was cut by 0 bases and J by 1 base, with 9 bases left in between. Germline V gives CDR1 DFQATT, CDR2 SNEGSKA (reference sequence). CDR3 length: 14 residues. CDR3 loop: CSARDRYINYGYTF. CDR3 DNA sequence: TGCAGTGCTAGAGACCGGTACATTAACTATGGCTACACCTTC.

Of note for this clonotype: One junction end disagrees with the germline gene, perhaps due to a read error. The genes are TRBV6-4 and TRBJ2-4; the D gene is possibly TRBD1 (6 bases). The DNA matches TRBJ2-7 better at its end, which makes the J call doubtful. The V gene's germline CDR1 is MRHNA and CDR2 SNTAGT. The CDR3 has 13 residues. The CDR3 DNA is TGTACCAGCACTCCCCAGGGGTGCGACGAGCAGTACTTC. It yields the protein CTSTPQGCDEQYF.

V usage is TRBV12-3 or TRBV12-4 and J usage is TRBJ2-3; TRBD2 aligns across 11 bases. V dropped 6 bases and J dropped 4; count of bases not matched to a gene: 12. The CDR3 is made up of 17 amino acids. The CDR3 spells CASSPEALAGVADTQYF. The CDR3 DNA is TGTGCCAGCAGCCCCGAGGCACTAGCGGGAGTTGCAGATACGCAGTATTTT.

A word on this clonotype: Sequence at one end of the junction differs from germline and may be a read error. This chain uses TRBV30 with TRBJ1-1; D possibly corresponds to TRBD1 (6 bases). The CDR3 runs 11 residues. Per germline, CDR1 GTSNPN and CDR2 SVGIG (reference sequence). The CDR3 is CAWGQNTEAFF. CDR3 sequence (DNA): TGTGCCTGGGGACAGAACACTGAGGCTTTCTTT.

Comment on this clonotype: A read error is possible here, since a much larger clone lies one base away. This rearrangement joins TRBV20-1 to TRBJ1-1, with no clear D. V was pared by 2 bases and J by 1 base, with 5 bases between. The CDR3 consists of 12 residues. Germline CDR1 and CDR2: DFQATT and SNEGSKA (reference sequence). The CDR3 DNA sequence: TGCAGTGCTAGAAAGGGGAACACTGAAGCTTTCTTT. Translation gives CSARKGNTEAFF.

The genes are TRBV4-1 and TRBJ1-6, with TRBD1 as a possible D gene (5 bases). The CDR3 has 15 amino acids. The germline CDR1 and CDR2 sequences are MGHRA and YSYEKL. V was clipped by 0 bases and J by 11 bases, with 14 bases between them. DNA for the CDR3: TGCGCCAGCAGCCAAGAATGGGTCGGGGGTGCACCCCTCCACTTT. It yields the protein CASSQEWVGGAPLHF.

The CDR3 nucleotides read TGTGCCACCAGTGATTTGAGGGGCGCGGAAGGAAATCAGCCCCAGCATTTT. This sequence encodes CATSDLRGAEGNQPQHF. The chain joins TRBV24-1 to TRBJ1-5, with D possibly TRBD1 on 5 matching bases. Germline assignment: CDR1 KGHDR and CDR2 SFDVKD. Trimming left V 0 bases short and J 4 bases short, with 15 bases between. This CDR3 comprises 17 residues.

This clonotype has just a few counts. V is TRBV4-1 and J is TRBJ2-3, with D possibly called TRBD1 or TRBD2 (5 bases each). Trimming shortened V by 2 bases and J by 3 bases, and 12 bases separated the two germline ends. CDR1 and CDR2 from the germline V gene are MGHRA and YSYEKL. CDR3 length: 15 amino acids. The DNA for the CDR3 is TGCGCCAGCAGCCAATCGAGGGGTTTTACAGATACGCAGTATTTT. Protein product: CASSQSRGFTDTQYF.

CDR3: CASRNGAGTYNEQFF. CDR3 coding DNA: TGTGCCAGCAGAAATGGGGCGGGAACCTACAATGAGCAGTTCTTC. This sequence joins TRBV6-5 and TRBJ2-1, with D perhaps TRBD2 (6 bases). The CDR3 totals 15 residues. The V gene lost 6 bases and the J gene lost 2 bases, with 14 bases spanning the gap. Germline CDR1 and CDR2: MNHEY and SVGAGI.

This clonotype was counted only a few times. V is TRBV5-5 and J is TRBJ2-4; D possibly corresponds to TRBD1 (7 bases). Trimming shortened V by 3 bases and J by 0 bases, and 10 bases separated the two germline ends. This CDR3 contains 15 residues. Germline V CDR1 and CDR2: SGHKS, YYEKEE (reference sequence). The CDR3 DNA is TGTGCCAGCAGCTGGCAGGGGGGAGCCAAAAACATTCAGTACTTC. It encodes CASSWQGGAKNIQYF.

The chain employs TRBV21-1 and TRBJ2-7; TRBD2, the D gene given by the table, was not confirmed from the DNA. TRBV21-1 is noted as a pseudogene. The CDR3 loop spans 14 amino acids. CDR3 in DNA: TGTGCCAGCAACCGGACCTCCTCTTTCTACGAGCAGTACTTC. Amino acid sequence: CASNRTSSFYEQYF.

CDR3 region: CASSPADPKGYGYTF. The CDR3 DNA sequence: TGTGCCAGCAGCCCAGCCGACCCTAAAGGATATGGCTACACCTTC. The chain carries TRBV4-2 and TRBJ1-2; D is unresolved. CDR1 LGHNA and CDR2 YNFKEQ come from the germline V gene. Trimming removed 4 bases from V and 5 bases from J, with 17 bases in between. This CDR3 has 15 residues.

V is TRBV14 and J is TRBJ2-3; 10 bases fit TRBD2. Per the germline V gene, CDR1 is SGHDN and CDR2 is FVKESK. V lost 5 bases and J lost 4; bases outside the gene matches: 9. The CDR3 totals 16 residues. Written as DNA, the CDR3 is TGTGCCAGCAGCTCCCTAGCGGGAGACGGGTCAGATACGCAGTATTTT. Its protein product is CASSSLAGDGSDTQYF.

The chain couples TRBV11-2 to TRBJ2-7; a weak D match, TRBD2 (6 bases). V shed 8 bases and J shed 0 bases, with 14 bases lying between them. The CDR3 is 14 amino acids. The germline gives CDR1 SGHAT, CDR2 FQNNGV. CDR3 loop: CASGGLQVSYEQYF. CDR3 nucleotides: TGTGCCAGCGGGGGGTTACAGGTCTCCTACGAGCAGTACTTC.

This clonotype has more than one count but fewer than ten. V gene TRBV20-1 combines with J gene TRBJ2-7; 9 bases are a match to TRBD1. Trimming at V came to 4 bases and at J to 2 bases, leaving 3 bases not matched to a gene. The CDR3 is made up of 13 amino acids. Germline values: CDR1 DFQATT, CDR2 SNEGSKA (reference sequence). CDR3 residues: CSAIGQGPYEQYF. The CDR3 DNA follows: TGCAGTGCTATCGGACAGGGGCCCTACGAGCAGTACTTC.